These 31 T cell receptor beta chains originate from one sample sequenced in a study of shared clonotypes between healthy human individuals. Assay: immunoSEQ multiplex PCR; the TCRdb copy retains only in-frame clones and omits some. The top ten hold approximately 0.4% of the sample, which has some 2,500,000 clones, 80% to 95% seen once. Sequenced input: naive CD4+ T cells from PBMCs. Documented subset: CD45RA+ positively selected. The receptor set was obtained from a young man in good health. Some clones in this sample may be carry-over from other donors' samples.

The gene calls are TRBV4-2 and TRBJ1-6; D is unclear. With 1 base removed from V and 7 bases from J, the gap between germline ends came to 2 bases. CDR3 size: 12 residues. Germline CDR1 LGHNA, CDR2 YNFKEQ. The CDR3 loop is CASSQANSPLHF. Written as DNA, the CDR3 is TGTGCCAGCAGCCAAGCGAATTCACCCCTCCACTTT.

A word on this clone: The same CDR3 can be traced to other DNA sequences in this sample. V is TRBV5-1 and J is TRBJ1-5; D remains ambiguous. From germline, CDR1 is SGHRS and CDR2 YFSETQ. The CDR3 runs 13 residues. V was trimmed by 3 bases and J by 4 bases, leaving 8 bases between them. CDR3 loop: CASSWEGNQPQHF. CDR3 nucleotides: TGCGCCAGCAGCTGGGAAGGGAATCAGCCCCAGCATTTT.

J is TRBJ2-7 and V is TRBV19, with 10 bases identical to TRBD2. J gave up 4 bases and V 4 bases, and 10 bases lay outside the gene matches. This CDR3 region has 16 residues. Germline V CDR1 and CDR2: LNHDA, SQIVND (reference sequence). The CDR3 DNA follows: TGTGCCAGTAGTACTTATACCGGGACTAGCGTTTACGAGCAGTACTTC. Encoded protein: CASSTYTGTSVYEQYF.

The chain employs TRBV30 and TRBJ2-3, with D perhaps matching TRBD1 (5 bases). The V end lost 5 bases, the J end lost 2 bases, and 11 bases lay between the germline ends. Germline V lookup: CDR1 GTSNPN, CDR2 SVGIG (reference sequence). The CDR3 sequence is 13 residues long. The CDR3 nucleotides are TGTGCCTGGGCCGACAGAAACACAGATACGCAGTATTTT. Protein sequence: CAWADRNTDTQYF. Looking up the rest from reference TRBV30 and TRBJ2-3 gives the full variable domain: SQTIHQWPATLVQPVGSPLSLECTVEGTSNPNLYWYRQAAGRGLQLLFYSVGIGQISSEVPQNLSASRPQDRQFILSSKKLLLSDSGFYLCAWADRNTDTQYFGPGTRLTVL.

This chain links TRBV7-6 with TRBJ2-7; a possible D gene is TRBD2 (6 bases). This CDR3 has 15 amino acids. V lost 1 base and J 6 bases, leaving 16 bases between the germline ends. Germline CDR1 is SGHVS and CDR2 is FNYEAQ. The CDR3 coding sequence is TGTGCCAGCAGCTTAGGGGGAAGGAGGGCCTCCGAGCAGTACTTC. Residues: CASSLGGRRASEQYF.

J is TRBJ2-4 and V is TRBV2; D is possibly TRBD1 (6 bases). Germline values: CDR1 SNHLY, CDR2 FYNNEI. This CDR3 spans 16 amino acids. V was clipped by 7 bases and J by 3 bases, with 19 bases between them. CDR3 nucleotides: TGTGCCAGCAATCCCTTGGACAGTTTGGGCAAAAACATTCAGTACTTC. This sequence encodes CASNPLDSLGKNIQYF.

CDR3 loop: CASSLSGFNYGYTF. CDR3 bases: TGTGCCAGCAGTCTGTCGGGATTCAACTATGGCTACACCTTC. The V and J genes are TRBV27 and TRBJ1-2, with unresolved D. The CDR3 consists of 14 residues. Looked up from germline, CDR1 is MNHEY and CDR2 is SMNVEV (reference sequence). Trimming removed 5 bases at V and 2 bases at J, with 12 bases between.

This rearrangement joins TRBV7-3 to TRBJ1-1; D is possibly TRBD1 (6 bases). Trimming removed 5 bases from V and 2 bases from J, with 15 bases in between. The length of the CDR3 is 15 residues. Germline loops: CDR1 SGHTA, CDR2 FQGTGA. CDR3 in DNA: TGTGCCAGCAGCCCAAACCGGGGGGCAAACACTGAAGCTTTCTTT. This gives the protein CASSPNRGANTEAFF.

The CDR3 loop reads CASRVTGNTIYF. The CDR3 nucleotides read TGTGCCAGCAGGGTAACTGGAAACACCATATATTTT. The V call is TRBV28, the J call TRBJ1-3; D remains unclear. The V gene lost 6 bases and the J gene lost 2 bases, with 5 bases spanning the gap. This CDR3 region has 12 residues. The V gene's germline CDR1 is MDHEN and CDR2 SYDVKM.

In its sample, this clone was seen once. The gene calls are TRBV10-2 and TRBJ1-3; D remains unclear. V shed 6 bases and J shed 4 bases, with 7 bases lying between them. The CDR3 runs to 12 residues. Germline V lookup: CDR1 WSHSY, CDR2 SAAADI. The CDR3 is CASSRGGNTIYF. CDR3 coding DNA: TGCGCCAGCAGCCGTGGAGGAAACACCATATATTTT.

To note about this clone: Other nucleotide sequences in the sample specify the same CDR3. The J gene is TRBJ2-3, the V gene TRBV7-9, with 8 bases identical to TRBD2. The junction had 6 bases not matched to a gene; V was cut back by 4 bases and J by 3 bases. This CDR3 is built from 15 residues. CDR1 SEHNR and CDR2 FQNEAQ come from the germline V gene (reference sequence). The CDR3 region has the DNA TGTGCCAGCAGCTCGGGACTAGGAGGTACAGATACGCAGTATTTT. This codes for CASSSGLGGTDTQYF.

The chain uses TRBV6-5 and TRBJ2-1; the D gene is possibly TRBD1 (5 bases). Germline CDR1 and CDR2: MNHEY and SVGAGI. The CDR3 totals 14 residues. The V end lost 2 bases, the J end lost 6 bases, and 11 bases lay between the germline ends. CDR3 DNA sequence: TGTGCCAGCAGTTACATCGACAGAGGCAATGAGCAGTTCTTC. Encoded protein: CASSYIDRGNEQFF.

This clone came up many times. Within the sample, other DNA sequences also encode this same CDR3. V and J are TRBV5-1 and TRBJ2-5; D gene uncertain. CDR1 is SGHRS and CDR2 is YFSETQ in the germline V gene. The CDR3 is 11 residues long. The germline V and J ends were trimmed by 1 base and 2 bases, with 0 bases remaining between them. The DNA of the CDR3 is TGCGCCAGCAGCTTGCAAGAGACCCAGTACTTC. This translates into CASSLQETQYF. Full variable domain (remainder filled in from reference TRBV5-1 and TRBJ2-5): KAGVTQTPRYLIKTRGQQVTLSCSPISGHRSVSWYQQTPGQGLQFLFEYFSETQRNKGNFPGRFSGRQFSNSRSEMNVSTLELGDSALYLCASSLQETQYFGPGTRLLVL.

The chain joins TRBV5-8 to TRBJ1-2; D unresolved. Germline V gene sequence: CDR1 SGHTS, CDR2 YDEGEE. The V and J ends lost 0 bases and 3 bases respectively, with 6 bases between them. CDR3 length: 13 residues. CDR3 coding DNA: TGTGCCAGCAGCTTGGGCAGCGACTATGGCTACACCTTC. This gives the protein CASSLGSDYGYTF.

The chain has TRBV4-1 and TRBJ2-5, with D possibly being TRBD2 (7 bases). CDR1 is MGHRA, CDR2 YSYEKL, per germline. Trimming pared 4 bases from V and 4 bases from J, leaving 13 bases between. This CDR3 region has 14 residues. The CDR3 loop is CASSLGGPAETQYF. Here the CDR3 DNA reads TGCGCCAGCAGCCTGGGGGGGCCAGCAGAGACCCAGTACTTC.

Note on this clone: Other DNA sequences in this sample translate to the same CDR3. The chain combines TRBV9 with TRBJ1-1; D uncertain. The CDR3 has 14 residues. V lost 0 bases and J lost 0, with 6 bases in between. From germline, CDR1 is SGDLS and CDR2 YYNGEE. Here the CDR3 reads CASSVDGMNTEAFF. The CDR3 DNA reads TGTGCCAGCAGCGTAGACGGGATGAACACTGAAGCTTTCTTT.

The chain is built from TRBV7-9 and TRBJ2-3; TRBD2 matches 13 bases. Losses at the gene ends were 5 bases for V and 5 bases for J; bases not matched to a gene: 10. This CDR3 has 17 amino acids. The germline V gene has CDR1 SEHNR and CDR2 FQNEAQ (reference sequence). The CDR3 DNA follows: TGTGCCAGCAGCCGTACCACTAGCGGGAGGGCCGGAGATACGCAGTATTTT. Its protein product is CASSRTTSGRAGDTQYF.

V and J are TRBV7-9 and TRBJ2-1, with 7 bases aligning to TRBD2. The CDR3 length is 16 residues. The V segment lost 1 base and the J segment 8 bases; nucleotides outside the gene matches: 11. CDR1 is SEHNR and CDR2 is FQNEAQ in the germline V gene (reference sequence). The CDR3 nucleotides read TGTGCCAGCAGCTTAGGTTTTGGCGGGAGTTTTGATGAGCAGTTCTTC. This gives the protein CASSLGFGGSFDEQFF.

This rearrangement joins TRBV5-1 to TRBJ1-1; possible D gene TRBD1, 6 bases. Trimming took 4 bases from V and 0 from J, leaving 13 bases between them. The CDR3 spans 15 residues. CDR1 is SGHRS and CDR2 is YFSETQ in the germline V gene. The DNA for the CDR3 is TGCGCCAGCAGCAATGGACAGATTTTGAACACTGAAGCTTTCTTT. Its translation: CASSNGQILNTEAFF.

The chain uses TRBV7-3 and TRBJ2-7; a weak D match, TRBD2 (6 bases). CDR3 size: 13 residues. Trimming removed 5 bases from V and 7 bases from J, with 15 bases in between. Germline values: CDR1 SGHTA, CDR2 FQGTGA. CDR3 in amino acids: CASSKERAGEQYF. DNA for the CDR3: TGTGCCAGCAGCAAAGAGCGGGCGGGGGAGCAGTACTTC.

Concerning this clone: The same CDR3 is also encoded by other DNA sequences in this sample. The chain employs TRBV6-6 and TRBJ2-5; 8 bases align to TRBD1. The V and J ends lost 6 bases and 5 bases, in that order; junction bases with no gene match: 8. CDR3 size: 14 residues. CDR1 is MNHNY, CDR2 SVGAGI, per germline (reference sequence). CDR3 loop: CASSRDRGGETQYF. The DNA of the CDR3 is TGTGCCAGCAGCCGAGACAGGGGCGGGGAGACCCAGTACTTC.

The rearrangement joins TRBV27 to TRBJ2-2; a possible D gene is TRBD1 (6 bases). This CDR3 is 15 amino acids long. The germline gives CDR1 MNHEY, CDR2 SMNVEV (reference sequence). The V end was cut by 6 bases, the J end by 3 bases, with 14 bases between. In DNA, the CDR3 is TGTGCCAGCAGGGTGGACAGATTATACACCGGGGAGCTGTTTTTT. It specifies CASRVDRLYTGELFF.

The chain links TRBV6-5 to TRBJ1-2; no definite D call. The germline V and J ends were trimmed by 6 bases and 7 bases, with 15 bases remaining between them. The CDR3 loop spans 13 amino acids. The germline V gene has CDR1 MNHEY and CDR2 SVGAGI. CDR3 coding DNA: TGTGCCAGCAGCAGTCCGACCCCAGGTGGCTACACCTTC. Protein: CASSSPTPGGYTF.

This chain uses TRBV13 with TRBJ2-1; D unresolved. Germline values: CDR1 PRHDT, CDR2 FYEKMQ (reference sequence). The CDR3 loop spans 18 amino acids. The V end lost 5 bases, the J end lost 0 bases, and 20 bases lay between the germline ends. The CDR3 DNA reads TGTGCCAGCAGCCAACTCCTTGGCGGCCGTAGCTCCTACAATGAGCAGTTCTTC. It specifies CASSQLLGGRSSYNEQFF.

DNA for the CDR3: TGCGCCAGCAGCTCGGGACCTATCACTCGTAGCAATCAGCCCCAGCATTTT. Protein product: CASSSGPITRSNQPQHF. The chain employs TRBV5-1 and TRBJ1-5; TRBD1 is a possible D gene (5 bases). The germline V gene encodes CDR1 SGHRS and CDR2 YFSETQ. Trimming left V 3 bases short and J 0 bases short, with 16 bases between. The CDR3 loop spans 17 amino acids.

The rearrangement links TRBV5-6 to TRBJ2-5; D uncertain. Trimming removed 2 bases at V and 1 base at J, with 15 bases between. CDR1 and CDR2 from the germline V gene are SGHDT and YYEEEE. The CDR3 contains 16 residues. The CDR3 loop reads CASSFYGRPFQETQYF. CDR3 nucleotide sequence: TGTGCCAGCAGCTTCTACGGTCGGCCTTTCCAAGAGACCCAGTACTTC. The whole variable domain, remainder taken from reference TRBV5-6 and TRBJ2-5, is DAGVTQSPTHLIKTRGQQVTLRCSPKSGHDTVSWYQQALGQGPQFIFQYYEEEERQRGNFPDRFSGHQFPNYSSELNVNALLLGDSALYLCASSFYGRPFQETQYFGPGTRLLVL.

This clone was counted only a few times. The V call is TRBV27, the J call TRBJ2-2; D is ambiguous. This CDR3 is built from 12 residues. From germline, CDR1 is MNHEY and CDR2 SMNVEV (reference sequence). The germline V and J ends were trimmed by 4 bases and 5 bases, with 5 bases remaining between them. CDR3 in DNA: TGTGCCAGCAGTTGGAGAACCGGGGAGCTGTTTTTT. It yields the protein CASSWRTGELFF.

The chain has TRBV5-1 and TRBJ2-7, with D possibly being TRBD1 or TRBD2 (5 bases each). The CDR3 totals 16 residues. V gave up 1 base and J gave up 0 bases, with 14 bases separating them. The germline gives CDR1 SGHRS, CDR2 YFSETQ. In nucleotides, the CDR3 is TGCGCCAGCAGCTTGTTTCGGGGCGAGGCCTCCTACGAGCAGTACTTC. Residues: CASSLFRGEASYEQYF. Supplemented by reference TRBV5-1 and TRBJ2-7, the full variable domain reads KAGVTQTPRYLIKTRGQQVTLSCSPISGHRSVSWYQQTPGQGLQFLFEYFSETQRNKGNFPGRFSGRQFSNSRSEMNVSTLELGDSALYLCASSLFRGEASYEQYFGPGTRLTVT.

Regarding this clone: Different DNA sequences within this sample yield the same CDR3. This chain connects TRBV5-1 to TRBJ2-2; TRBD1 agrees at 8 bases. The CDR3 is 16 amino acids. V was clipped by 4 bases and J by 0 bases; unmatched bases: 5. Germline CDR1 is SGHRS and CDR2 is YFSETQ. Here the CDR3 reads CASSPRTGTNTGELFF. CDR3 DNA sequence: TGCGCCAGCAGCCCGCGGACAGGGACGAACACCGGGGAGCTGTTTTTT.

The chain joins TRBV7-9 to TRBJ2-1; D is unclear. Germline assignment: CDR1 SEHNR and CDR2 FQNEAQ (reference sequence). V lost 3 bases, J lost 2 bases, and 5 bases lay in between. The CDR3 extends over 13 amino acids. Written as DNA, the CDR3 is TGTGCCAGCAGCTTTTCGCCCTACAATGAGCAGTTCTTC. Its translation is CASSFSPYNEQFF.

CDR3 sequence: CASSHDTVGNNEQFF. The CDR3 nucleotides are TGTGCCAGTAGTCACGACACAGTCGGTAACAATGAGCAGTTCTTC. This chain joins TRBV19 and TRBJ2-1, with D uncertain. The CDR3 spans 15 residues. Germline loops: CDR1 LNHDA, CDR2 SQIVND (reference sequence). The ends were cut back, 5 bases at V and 5 bases at J, with 16 bases in the middle. The variable domain in full, with the rest retrieved from reference TRBV19 and TRBJ2-1, is DGGITQSPKYLFRKEGQNVTLSCEQNLNHDAMYWYRQDPGQGLRLIYYSQIVNDFQKGDIAEGYSVSREKKESFPLTVTSAQKNPTAFYLCASSHDTVGNNEQFFGPGTRLTVL.